This is a list of T cell receptor beta chains from one sample in a study of glioma-infiltrating T cells. TCRdb redid the calling of the multiplex PCR reads with MiXCR, one entry per CDR3 protein. This sample has 170,000 or so distinct CDR3 sequences, with more than 35% found just once. Sequences were obtained from glioma tissue, nonneoplastic brain tissue, or PBMCs (not recorded which). The receptors shown here come from a human donor with low-grade glioma or glioblastoma, undergoing nonglioma brain surgery, or in good health (not recorded which). The conserved cysteine and the conserved F or W are not part of the CDR3 here. Fields, in order: clone size, J gene, V gene, CDR3 length, CDR3 protein. Not all rows give a size; the values are once, few, many and, for expanded clones, a class.

NA,TRBJ2-7,TRBV2,10,ASSTTSHEQY
many,TRBJ2-7,TRBV7-8,15,ASSLDQTSGSSYEQY
NA,NA,TRBV7-2,13,ASSLTGGTYNEQF
few,TRBJ1-3,TRBV5-4,15,ASSLDPVIPSGNTIY
NA,TRBJ2-7,TRBV5-1,13,ASSLEGQSSYEQY
many,TRBJ1-6,TRBV6-1,12,ASNGPNFYSPLH
NA,TRBJ2-3,TRBV28,12,SSVGAEYTDTQY
NA,TRBJ2-1,TRBV19,12,ASREGSSYNEQF
NA,TRBJ2-2,TRBV5-1,12,ASSPNPTSGELF
many,TRBJ2-1,TRBV6-1,11,ASRRQSYNEQF
NA,TRBJ1-4,TRBV10-2,13,ARSASSATNEKLF
few,TRBJ2-1,TRBV3-1,15,ASSQVTSGSSYNEQF
NA,TRBJ2-5,TRBV3-1,11,ASRFLELDTQY
NA,TRBJ2-1,TRBV6-1,12,ASSDRRRFSVQF
many,TRBJ2-7,TRBV20-1,14,SARGATGTSLYEQY
once,TRBJ1-3,TRBV6-5,12,AISESLRGNTIY
few,TRBJ2-1,TRBV11-2,12,ASSFGGRADEQF
many,TRBJ2-1,TRBV20-1,13,SATNTGTLSREQF
once,TRBJ1-2,TRBV7-2,12,ASRLQGGGYGYT
NA,TRBJ2-1,TRBV3-1,14,SSSPPRRQNLNEQF
NA,TRBJ2-1,TRBV2,12,ASLREARGNEQF
many,TRBJ1-5,TRBV7-2,15,ASSPENRFGSNQPQH
few,TRBJ2-7,TRBV7-8,13,ASSSEVASGYEQY
NA,TRBJ2-5,TRBV24-1,12,ATSEGQTRETQY
many,TRBJ2-3,TRBV12-3/TRBV12-4,13,ASSFMSGFADTQY
many,TRBJ2-1,TRBV6-1,16,ASTLPIPPGSSYNEQF
many,TRBJ2-7,TRBV28,10,ASRGDTYEQY
many,TRBJ1-1,TRBV27,11,ASSTPTRSEAF
many,TRBJ2-1,TRBV28,9,ASSSSHEQF
few,TRBJ2-7,TRBV2,10,ASSVSPREQY
NA,TRBJ2-7,TRBV20-1,12,SARTSAISYEQN
NA,TRBJ2-1,TRBV28,11,ASSRAQLDEQF
few,TRBJ2-3,TRBV19,15,ASSISSSGPGTDTQY
NA,TRBJ2-2,TRBV6-2/TRBV6-3,17,ASRNKDLPLDLGVGELF
many,TRBJ1-5,TRBV12-3/TRBV12-4,12,ASSLGTVNQPQH
NA,TRBJ1-5,TRBV19,13,ASMGGVRGSQPQH
few,TRBJ2-1,TRBV18,15,ASSPGTSGSSYNEQF
many,TRBJ2-1,TRBV27,13,ASRRTSGSYNEQF
NA,TRBJ2-3,TRBV7-2,14,ASIFSSGRVGDTQY
many,TRBJ1-1,TRBV20-1,11,SARGRANTEAF
many,TRBJ2-3,TRBV6-1,11,ASSAAGTDTQY
many,TRBJ2-7,TRBV6-1,11,ASSPGGRDEQY
many,TRBJ1-4,TRBV18,13,ASSPLGDVNEQLF
many,TRBJ2-1,TRBV6-1,9,ASSLTGTEF
few,TRBJ2-2,TRBV15,15,ATSRDLREYGSGELF
many,TRBJ1-3,TRBV20-1,12,SARDTGGGNTIY
many,TRBJ2-7,TRBV27,10,ASSRQGSEQY
many,TRBJ1-5,TRBV15,10,ATSNSNQPQH
NA,TRBJ1-5,TRBV20-1,15,SDSLLGTRVDNQPQH
many,TRBJ2-7,TRBV12-3/TRBV12-4,10,ASSGESYEQY
NA,TRBJ2-1,TRBV12-3/TRBV12-4,12,VSKPSGTYNEQF
NA,TRBJ2-7,TRBV19,12,ASSVRETIYEQY